This is a list of T cell receptor beta chains from one sample in a study of cytomegalovirus exposure and HLA in healthy donors. Sequenced by immunoSEQ multiplex PCR; TCRdb stores in-frame clones only, minus some. The sample records over 100,000 clones, more than 60% being singletons. Sequencing input: PBMCs. The source is a woman aged 40 to 50 in good health and CMV-seropositive. Each CDR3 is given with its conserved first and last residue. The D gene is left open where the match is weak. Size values are once, few and many counts, or a class for expanded clones, and some rows have none.

clone_size | j_call | d_call | v_call | cdr3_aa | cdr3_nt
- | TRBJ2-3 | - | TRBV28 | CASSLAGSPTDTQYF | TGTGCCAGCAGTTTAGCGGGGTCCCCCACAGATACGCAGTATTTT
- | TRBJ1-1 | - | TRBV30 | CAWSGQGREAFF | TGTGCCTGGAGTGGACAAGGCCGTGAAGCTTTCTTT
- | TRBJ1-2 | TRBD1 | TRBV18 | CASSPTGGLYGYTF | TGTGCCAGCTCACCGACAGGGGGCCTCTATGGCTACACCTTC
- | TRBJ2-3 | TRBD2 | TRBV28 | CASSQSTSGRTDTQYF | TGTGCCAGCTCCCAATCGACTAGCGGGCGCACAGATACGCAGTATTTT
- | TRBJ1-2 | TRBD1 | TRBV5-6 | CATIKGQRHNYGYTF | TGTGCCACCATAAAGGGACAGCGACATAACTATGGCTACACCTTC
- | TRBJ2-1 | - | TRBV7-9 | CASSFLSPSRYEQFF | TGTGCCAGCAGCTTTTTGTCACCGTCGAGATATGAGCAGTTCTTC
- | TRBJ2-2 | TRBD1 | TRBV7-6 | CASSPRDRVTGELFF | TGTGCCAGCAGCCCCCGGGACAGAGTCACCGGGGAGCTGTTTTTT
few | TRBJ1-4 | - | TRBV4-3 | CASSQDRGFQEKLFF | TGCGCCAGCAGCCAAGACAGGGGTTTTCAGGAAAAACTGTTTTTT
- | TRBJ2-3 | - | TRBV11-2 | CASSLVAGTDTQYF | TGTGCCAGCAGCTTAGTCGCAGGCACAGATACGCAGTATTTT
once | TRBJ1-2 | - | TRBV10-3 | CAISGTTTGYTF | TGTGCCATCAGTGGAACGACTACCGGCTACACCTTC